The 21 T cell receptor beta chains reported below all come from one sample, sequenced in a study of preoperative IRX-2 immunotherapy in early breast cancer. Treatment here: preoperative locoregional IRX-2 cytokine immunotherapy. The protocol was immunoSEQ multiplex PCR, while the TCRdb copy is restricted to in-frame clones and leaves out a portion. This repertoire shows roughly 93,000 clones, more than 80% found once; its top ten account for about 2%. The specimen comprised tumor tissue, sampled after IRX-2 immunotherapy. The receptors were sampled from a human donor with breast cancer.

The V and J genes are TRBV28 and TRBJ1-5; D remains ambiguous. Germline V gene data show CDR1 as MDHEN and CDR2 as SYDVKM. V lost 1 base to trimming and J lost 7 bases, with 5 bases between them. CDR3 length: 12 amino acids. CDR3 sequence (DNA): TGTGCCAGCAGTTTATCTGGGCAGCCCCAGCATTTT. Its protein product is CASSLSGQPQHF. The full variable domain, completed using reference TRBV28 and TRBJ1-5, is DVKVTQSSRYLVKRTGEKVFLECVQDMDHENMFWYRQDPGLGLRLIYFSYDVKMKEKGDIPEGYSVSREKKERFSLILESASTNQTSMYLCASSLSGQPQHFGDGTRLSIL.

The chain joins TRBV30 to TRBJ1-1, with 12 positions matching TRBD1. The V segment lost 5 bases and the J segment 4 bases; nucleotides outside the gene matches: 17. Germline CDR1 is GTSNPN and CDR2 is SVGIG (reference sequence). The CDR3 has 18 residues. The CDR3, as DNA: TGTGCCTGGCGCTCACTCCCGGGACAGGGGGCGTATAGCACTGAAGCTTTCTTT. Translation: CAWRSLPGQGAYSTEAFF. Filled out from reference TRBV30 and TRBJ1-1, the complete variable domain reads SQTIHQWPATLVQPVGSPLSLECTVEGTSNPNLYWYRQAAGRGLQLLFYSVGIGQISSEVPQNLSASRPQDRQFILSSKKLLLSDSGFYLCAWRSLPGQGAYSTEAFFGQGTRLTVV.

This sequence joins TRBV6-8 and TRBJ2-7; 7 nucleotides match TRBD1. The ends lost 6 bases at V and 2 bases at J; junction bases unmatched: 4. Looked up from germline, CDR1 is MNHGY and CDR2 is SAAAGT. The length of the CDR3 is 13 residues. The CDR3 DNA is TGTGCCAGCAGAGGGACAGCCGCCTACGAGCAGTACTTC. Amino acids: CASRGTAAYEQYF.

This sequence joins TRBV6-8 and TRBJ2-5; possible D gene TRBD2, 6 bases. The CDR3 sequence is 16 residues long. Germline lookup yields CDR1 MNHGY and CDR2 SAAAGT. V lost 0 bases and J lost 5, with 16 bases in between. This CDR3 is CASSYSFIQAGETQYF. CDR3 coding DNA: TGTGCCAGCAGTTACTCGTTTATCCAGGCGGGGGAGACCCAGTACTTC.

The rearrangement uses TRBV18 and TRBJ1-1; no clear D gene. V was clipped by 6 bases and J by 1 base, with 12 bases between them. Per the germline V gene, CDR1 is KGHSH and CDR2 is LQKENI. The CDR3 contains 14 residues. CDR3 coding DNA: TGTGCCAGCTCTCCCATGGGGTCGAACACTGAAGCTTTCTTT. Amino acid sequence: CASSPMGSNTEAFF. Drawing the rest from reference TRBV18 and TRBJ1-1, the complete variable domain is NAGVMQNPRHLVRRRGQEARLRCSPMKGHSHVYWYRQLPEEGLKFMVYLQKENIIDESGMPKERFSAEFPKEGPSILRIQQVVRGDSAAYFCASSPMGSNTEAFFGQGTRLTVV.

V is TRBV6-8 and J is TRBJ1-3; D gene ambiguous. Germline V gives CDR1 MNHGY, CDR2 SAAAGT. The germline V and J ends were trimmed by 7 bases and 0 bases, with 19 bases remaining between them. The CDR3 runs 17 residues. The CDR3: CASMARGRRSSGNTIYF. In nucleotides, the CDR3 is TGTGCCAGCATGGCCCGCGGACGGCGATCCTCTGGAAACACCATATATTTT.

J is TRBJ2-7 and V is TRBV6-8; 10 bases align to TRBD2. This CDR3 comprises 16 residues. Germline CDR1 is MNHGY and CDR2 is SAAAGT. With 5 bases clipped from V and 9 bases from J, the junction kept 16 bases outside the gene matches. CDR3 bases: TGTGCCAGCAGTGGCCTCGTCCGGGCTAGCGGGAGCTCGCAGTACTTC. It encodes CASSGLVRASGSSQYF.

V and J are TRBV6-8 and TRBJ1-3; D ambiguous. The germline CDR1 and CDR2 sequences are MNHGY and SAAAGT. The CDR3 runs to 14 residues. V lost 6 bases and J 0 bases, leaving 9 bases between the germline ends. As DNA, the CDR3 is TGTGCCAGCAGGATGGGCTACTCTGGAAACACCATATATTTT. The encoded protein is CASRMGYSGNTIYF.

This clone came up a few times. The CDR3: CASSVLTGAQETQYF. CDR3 nucleotide sequence: TGTGCCAGCAGCGTTCTAACCGGGGCGCAAGAGACCCAGTACTTC. The chain couples TRBV11-3 to TRBJ2-5; D is possibly TRBD1 or TRBD2 (5 bases each). The CDR3 loop spans 15 amino acids. Trimming cost V 5 bases and J 2 bases, with 15 bases left between them. The germline CDR1 and CDR2 sequences are SGHNT and YENEEA.

The chain is built from TRBV6-8 and TRBJ1-6; the D gene is possibly TRBD1 (5 bases). V was clipped by 7 bases and J by 4 bases, with 11 bases between them. This CDR3 has 14 amino acids. The germline V gene has CDR1 MNHGY and CDR2 SAAAGT. The chain's CDR3 is CASKTTDYNSPLHF. CDR3 in DNA: TGTGCCAGCAAAACGACAGATTATAATTCACCCCTCCACTTT.

The V call is TRBV6-8, the J call TRBJ2-7; 10 nucleotides agree with TRBD1. CDR3 length equals 14 residues. V trimming: 10 bases; J trimming: 5 bases; junction bases outside the gene matches: 11. Germline-derived CDR1 and CDR2 are MNHGY and SAAAGT. CDR3 region: CAIRRTGGINEQYF. CDR3 coding DNA: TGTGCCATCAGGCGGACAGGGGGGATTAACGAGCAGTACTTC.

This chain joins TRBV7-4 and TRBJ1-6; D possibly corresponds to TRBD1 (5 bases). The CDR3 covers 15 residues. Germline values: CDR1 SGHVT, CDR2 SQSDAQ. V was clipped by 6 bases and J by 8 bases, with 17 bases between them. The DNA of the CDR3 is TGTGCCAGCAGGCCGACCGACAGAGATGATTCACCCCTCCACTTT. It encodes CASRPTDRDDSPLHF.

The rearrangement uses TRBV14 and TRBJ2-2; 7 nucleotides agree with TRBD1. Germline CDR1 is SGHDN and CDR2 is FVKESK. The length of the CDR3 is 17 residues. The V and J ends lost 5 bases and 2 bases, in that order; junction bases with no gene match: 11. The CDR3 coding sequence is TGTGCCAGCAGCTTTCGCACCGGGACAGATAACACCGGGGAGCTGTTTTTT. Translation gives CASSFRTGTDNTGELFF.

Concerning this clone itself: Relative to the germline gene, one junction end is altered; a read error may explain this. The CDR3: CASSLGVQGNLPLHF. The CDR3 bases are TGCGCCAGCAGCTTGGGGGTCCAGGGGAATTTACCCCTCCACTTT. The J gene is TRBJ1-6, the V gene TRBV5-1; D is perhaps TRBD1 (6 bases). The CDR3 is 15 residues long. The germline gives CDR1 SGHRS, CDR2 YFSETQ.

The rearrangement joins TRBV5-1 to TRBJ2-2; no firm D call. With 0 bases removed from V and 6 bases from J, the gap between germline ends came to 9 bases. Germline V CDR1 and CDR2: SGHRS, YFSETQ. The length of the CDR3 is 14 residues. The CDR3 is CASSLDTTAGELFF. CDR3 nucleotide sequence: TGCGCCAGCAGCTTGGACACAACGGCCGGGGAGCTGTTTTTT.

V usage is TRBV30 and J usage is TRBJ2-7; 7 bases are a match to TRBD2. In germline, CDR1 is GTSNPN, CDR2 SVGIG (reference sequence). V trimming: 0 bases; J trimming: 2 bases; junction bases outside the gene matches: 4. The CDR3 runs 14 residues. The DNA for the CDR3 is TGTGCCTGGAGTGTACTTGGGGGGGCCTACGAGCAGTACTTC. This encodes CAWSVLGGAYEQYF. Drawing the rest from reference TRBV30 and TRBJ2-7, the complete variable domain is SQTIHQWPATLVQPVGSPLSLECTVEGTSNPNLYWYRQAAGRGLQLLFYSVGIGQISSEVPQNLSASRPQDRQFILSSKKLLLSDSGFYLCAWSVLGGAYEQYFGPGTRLTVT.

The rearrangement joins TRBV28 to TRBJ1-1, with 8 bases that match TRBD1. The germline V gene encodes CDR1 MDHEN and CDR2 SYDVKM. The V and J ends lost 3 bases and 5 bases, in that order; junction bases with no gene match: 5. This CDR3 has 14 amino acids. CDR3 in DNA: TGTGCCAGCAGTTTTGGCAGGGGGCGGACTGAAGCTTTCTTT. This sequence encodes CASSFGRGRTEAFF.

The chain is built from TRBV19 and TRBJ2-1, with D perhaps given as TRBD1 or TRBD2 (5 bases each). This CDR3 contains 16 residues. Germline V gives CDR1 LNHDA, CDR2 SQIVND (reference sequence). The V and J ends lost 2 bases and 4 bases respectively, with 15 bases between them. CDR3: CASSIWWGTGYNEQFF. The CDR3 nucleotides are TGTGCCAGTAGTATATGGTGGGGGACGGGATACAATGAGCAGTTCTTC. The complete variable domain, with remaining parts taken from reference TRBV19 and TRBJ2-1, reads DGGITQSPKYLFRKEGQNVTLSCEQNLNHDAMYWYRQDPGQGLRLIYYSQIVNDFQKGDIAEGYSVSREKKESFPLTVTSAQKNPTAFYLCASSIWWGTGYNEQFFGPGTRLTVL.

The chain recombines TRBV14 with TRBJ2-5; D ambiguous. This CDR3 has 12 residues. In germline, CDR1 is SGHDN, CDR2 FVKESK. The germline V and J ends were trimmed by 4 bases and 2 bases, with 5 bases remaining between them. In DNA form, the CDR3 reads TGTGCCAGCAGCCCACAGCAAGAGACCCAGTACTTC. Amino acids: CASSPQQETQYF.

The rearrangement joins TRBV18 to TRBJ1-1, with 9 bases lining up with TRBD1. CDR3 length: 14 amino acids. The germline V gene has CDR1 KGHSH and CDR2 LQKENI. Trimming at V came to 3 bases and at J to 4 bases, leaving 3 bases not matched to a gene. This chain's CDR3 is CASSPGTGTTEAFF. As DNA, the CDR3 is TGTGCCAGCTCACCCGGGACAGGGACCACTGAAGCTTTCTTT.

This chain links TRBV11-3 with TRBJ1-2, with D possibly TRBD1 on 5 matching bases. Germline-derived CDR1 and CDR2 are SGHNT and YENEEA. V was cut by 3 bases and J by 4 bases, with 18 bases left in between. The CDR3 runs 16 residues. The CDR3 protein is CASSLVAGQGTYGYTF. The DNA for the CDR3 is TGTGCCAGCAGCTTGGTTGCGGGGCAGGGCACCTATGGCTACACCTTC.